A single sample gave rise to the 3 T cell receptor beta chains below, sequenced in a study of blood T cell repertoires in COVID-19. TCRdb's copy holds only in-frame clones and misses some; the assay was immunoSEQ multiplex PCR. The table lists roughly 96,000 clones, 81% of them singletons. Material: peripheral blood. These receptors came from a man between 60 and 75 years old with acute or convalescent COVID-19.

V usage is TRBV30 and J usage is TRBJ2-5, with TRBD1 matching over 10 bases. The CDR3 consists of 13 residues. Germline lookup yields CDR1 GTSNPN and CDR2 SVGIG (reference sequence). V was pared by 5 bases and J by 2 bases, with 2 bases of the junction left unmatched. The CDR3 region has the DNA TGTGCCTGGGGGGGACAGGGGCAAGAGACCCAGTACTTC. Translation: CAWGGQGQETQYF.

This clone was seen only a few times. CDR3 in DNA: TGTGCCAGCAGTTATGGGCGCGTGCACTATGGCTACACCTTC. Its translation: CASSYGRVHYGYTF. This chain connects TRBV6-2 or TRBV6-3 to TRBJ1-2; no definite D call. Per germline, CDR1 MNHEY and CDR2 SVGEGT. V was trimmed by 3 bases and J by 3 bases, leaving 11 bases between them. This CDR3 contains 14 residues.

V usage is TRBV28 and J usage is TRBJ1-1, with 8 nucleotides matching TRBD1. The CDR3 length is 17 residues. Germline CDR1 MDHEN, CDR2 SYDVKM. After removal of 3 bases from V and 3 bases from J, the junction contained 12 bases not matched to a gene. In nucleotides, the CDR3 is TGTGCCAGCAGTTTTCTATTTCCAGGGGGCGAGGACACTGAAGCTTTCTTT. Translated, it gives CASSFLFPGGEDTEAFF.